This T cell receptor (beta chain) stems from a study of post-analysis software for immune sequencing data (dated by TCRdb to about 2015). In terms of the full investigation: Disease courses on record covered relapsing-remitting, secondary progressive and progressive-relapsing multiple sclerosis, though some patients had no subtype annotation. The multiple sclerosis patient repertoires were compared with about a dozen previously published healthy control repertoires from donors aged about 6 to 26 years. A subset of samples was prepared in parallel using single-end sample barcoding, then pooled and co-amplified after Illumina adapter ligation. Results the study describes overall, beyond this receptor: Direct clustering with F measure showed strong co-clustering of samples prepared in the same batch, prompting a batch-effect correction. Multiple sclerosis patients had significantly lower normalized Chao1 diversity than controls, a result that suggests substantial peripheral T-cell clonal expansion. The multiple sclerosis patient group was slightly younger than the control group.

TCR beta repertoires were profiled from peripheral blood of roughly 13 young patients with multiple sclerosis to demonstrate the VDJtools post-analysis software. The multiple sclerosis patients were children and adolescents between roughly 6 and 17 years of age. The receptor library was made with PCR. The sequencer listed for this sample is Illumina HiSeq 2500. To reduce PCR and sequencing biases, unique molecular identifiers were incorporated into the TCR beta cDNA libraries. Roughly 500,000 cDNA molecules were obtained for every 1 to 10 million input T cells, so each molecule roughly corresponded to one T cell. The patient libraries were prepared and sequenced using the same protocol as the earlier healthy control dataset. Samples belonging to the same batch were prepared together, multiplexed and sequenced on a shared HiSeq lane. Per the source publication's procedure: Raw barcoded reads were processed with MIGEC, and single-read molecular identifier groups were discarded before consensus assembly and CDR3 extraction. VDJtools was used for post-analysis of the clonotype tables, with diversity normalized by down-sampling every dataset to the smallest sample size. To correct batch-related cross-sample contamination, repertoire overlap clustering matched CDR3 amino acid sequences but not nucleotide sequences. The public reads were reprocessed in TCRdb via fastp at Q25 and MiXCR, keeping in-frame beta chains. Every distinct CDR3 protein forms one entry, paired with its most common genes and DNA. The authors' filters were not applied to this entry. The sample table contains some 700,000 distinct CDR3 sequences; only one count was recorded for roughly three fifths of them. The ten largest clonotypes hold approximately 11% of the sample.

This clonotype was picked up a small number of times. Its target antigen remains unknown. No much larger clone is present one base from it, and per-base qualities are unavailable. The sequence came from a girl aged 2 to 10 with multiple sclerosis. Sequences were obtained from blood.

The CDR3 in this case is CASSQVFSDRVDEQFF. The bases read TGTGCCAGCAGCCAAGTGTTCTCGGACAGGGTAGATGAGCAGTTCTTC. The chain employs TRBV3-1 and TRBJ2-1; 8 bases in between match TRBD1. Germline trimming: 1 base from V, 8 bases from J; junction bases outside gene matches: 10. CDR1 LGHDT and CDR2 YNNKEL are derived from the germline V gene (reference sequence). From cysteine to phenylalanine, the CDR3 is 16 amino acids long. Only the CDR3 DNA stays, 48 bases, in frame from base 1.